Below, 15 T cell receptor beta chains from the same sample are listed, as sequenced in a study of T cells after yellow fever vaccination. TCRdb reanalysed the 5' RACE reads using MiXCR and keeps one entry per CDR3 protein. Of a few hundred thousand distinct CDR3 sequences listed, 6.2% are singletons. The source material was PBMCs, sampled 5 days after the yellow fever booster vaccination. The receptors were sampled from a man aged 30-40 years who received the YFV17D yellow fever vaccine.

This rearrangement joins TRBV20-1 to TRBJ2-5; D remains ambiguous. The length of the CDR3 is 13 residues. Trimming removed 0 bases from V and 5 bases from J, with 10 bases in between. Germline V gene lookup returns CDR1 DFQATT and CDR2 SNEGSKA (reference sequence). The CDR3 reads CSARERVVETQYF. CDR3 bases: TGCAGTGCTAGAGAAAGGGTAGTGGAGACCCAGTACTTC.

This clonotype was seen many times. The chain recombines TRBV5-1 with TRBJ2-1, with D possibly TRBD2 on 5 matching bases. CDR1 SGHRS and CDR2 YFSETQ come from the germline V gene. Trimming shortened V by 5 bases and J by 0 bases, and 9 bases separated the two germline ends. The CDR3 consists of 14 residues. The CDR3 DNA reads TGCGCCAGCAGGAGGGAGAACTCCTACAATGAGCAGTTCTTC. It codes for CASRRENSYNEQFF.

At least ten counts were recorded for this clonotype. The V call is TRBV7-2, the J call TRBJ2-3; 7 bases are a match to TRBD2. The CDR3 covers 15 residues. The junction had 11 bases not matched to a gene; V was cut back by 1 base and J by 10 bases. Germline V gene sequence: CDR1 SGHTA, CDR2 FQGNSA. The CDR3: CASSLGAGVRVSQYF. The CDR3 DNA sequence: TGTGCCAGCAGCTTAGGGGCGGGAGTCCGGGTTTCGCAGTATTTT.

The V gene is TRBV5-1, the J gene TRBJ2-5, with D possibly being TRBD1 or TRBD2 (5 bases each). CDR1 is SGHRS, CDR2 YFSETQ, per germline. V lost 4 bases to trimming and J lost 5 bases, with 18 bases between them. CDR3 length equals 15 residues. The CDR3: CASSPGLFEGETQYF. The CDR3, as DNA: TGCGCCAGCAGCCCGGGCCTTTTTGAGGGGGAGACCCAGTACTTC. The variable domain in full, completed from reference TRBV5-1 and TRBJ2-5, reads KAGVTQTPRYLIKTRGQQVTLSCSPISGHRSVSWYQQTPGQGLQFLFEYFSETQRNKGNFPGRFSGRQFSNSRSEMNVSTLELGDSALYLCASSPGLFEGETQYFGPGTRLLVL.

The chain recombines TRBV20-1 with TRBJ2-7; 7 nucleotides agree with TRBD1. The trim removed 0 bases at V and 2 bases at J, leaving 7 bases unmatched. The V gene's germline CDR1 is DFQATT and CDR2 SNEGSKA (reference sequence). This CDR3 is 15 amino acids long. The CDR3 region is CSARDTTGKTYEQYF. The CDR3 nucleotides read TGCAGTGCTAGAGATACGACAGGGAAAACCTACGAGCAGTACTTC.

This clonotype was counted only a few times. CDR3 sequence: CASSFFPGTTSTDTQYF. As DNA, the CDR3 is TGCGCCAGCAGCTTCTTTCCAGGGACCACTAGCACAGATACGCAGTATTTT. The V and J genes are TRBV5-1 and TRBJ2-3, with D possibly called TRBD1 or TRBD2 (5 bases each). The germline V gene has CDR1 SGHRS and CDR2 YFSETQ. This CDR3 spans 17 amino acids. V lost 2 bases to trimming and J lost 0 bases, with 16 bases between them.

This clonotype was counted only a few times. This chain connects TRBV18 to TRBJ2-7, with D perhaps matching TRBD1 or TRBD2 (5 bases each). Trimming stripped 2 bases from V and 1 base from J, with 9 bases between. CDR3 length: 14 residues. Germline loops: CDR1 KGHSH, CDR2 LQKENI. This CDR3 is CASSPGGVSYEQYF. The CDR3 nucleotides are TGTGCCAGCTCACCAGGGGGAGTATCCTACGAGCAGTACTTC.

This clonotype was observed a handful of times. The chain couples TRBV5-4 to TRBJ2-1; 10 positions agree with TRBD1. V shed 2 bases, J shed 8 bases, and the junction held 7 bases outside the gene matches. Looked up from germline, CDR1 is SGHNT and CDR2 is YYREEE (reference sequence). The length of the CDR3 is 15 residues. The CDR3 DNA reads TGTGCCAGCAGCTTCGTCGGGACAGGGGTCGATGAGCAGTTCTTC. The encoded protein is CASSFVGTGVDEQFF.

The chain is built from TRBV19 and TRBJ2-3; TRBD2 matches 7 bases. With V trimmed by 0 bases and J by 1 base, 7 bases remained unmatched. The germline gives CDR1 LNHDA, CDR2 SQIVND (reference sequence). This CDR3 region has 17 residues. In DNA form, the CDR3 reads TGTGCCAGTAGTATAGATCCTTCGGCGGGAGGCACAGATACGCAGTATTTT. Translation: CASSIDPSAGGTDTQYF.

In its sample, this clonotype was seen a few times. CDR3 sequence reads: CASSQDLASYEQYF. CDR3 coding DNA: TGTGCCAGCAGCCAAGATTTAGCGTCCTACGAGCAGTACTTC. The V call is TRBV3-1, the J call TRBJ2-7; D perhaps matches TRBD2 (5 bases). V lost 0 bases, J lost 1 base, and 7 bases lay in between. Germline CDR1 and CDR2: LGHDT and YNNKEL (reference sequence). CDR3 length: 14 amino acids.

This clonotype was found many times. The CDR3 sequence: CASSGRSPQADEQFF. The CDR3, as DNA: TGTGCCAGCAGCGGGCGATCCCCCCAGGCAGATGAGCAGTTCTTC. V is TRBV11-3 and J is TRBJ2-1; D is unclear. In germline, CDR1 is SGHNT, CDR2 YENEEA. The V end was cut by 5 bases, the J end by 8 bases, with 19 bases between. The CDR3 is 15 amino acids.

There are many counts of this clonotype. V and J are TRBV7-2 and TRBJ2-3; 8 bases line up with TRBD2. V lost 3 bases and J lost 2; bases outside the gene matches: 4. The CDR3 runs 15 residues. Germline V gene sequence: CDR1 SGHTA, CDR2 FQGNSA. CDR3 loop: CASSFLAGFTDTQYF. The DNA for the CDR3 is TGTGCCAGCAGCTTCTTAGCGGGATTCACAGATACGCAGTATTTT.

The genes are TRBV5-1 and TRBJ1-1; TRBD1 might be the D (6 bases). Per germline, CDR1 SGHRS and CDR2 YFSETQ. Trimming shortened V by 0 bases and J by 6 bases, and 12 bases separated the two germline ends. The CDR3 is made up of 14 amino acids. CDR3 DNA sequence: TGCGCCAGCAGCTTGGGGGGGGCTCTAGCTGAAGCTTTCTTT. It yields the protein CASSLGGALAEAFF.

This clonotype occurred a few times. The chain employs TRBV5-1 and TRBJ1-5; D is unresolved. Germline V gene lookup returns CDR1 SGHRS and CDR2 YFSETQ. The CDR3 totals 15 residues. V lost 4 bases to trimming and J lost 0 bases, with 11 bases between them. The CDR3 loop is CASSPDGDSNQPQHF. DNA of the CDR3: TGCGCCAGCAGCCCTGACGGCGATAGCAATCAGCCCCAGCATTTT.

This chain connects TRBV18 to TRBJ2-1; 10 bases match TRBD2. Trimming removed 3 bases from V and 6 bases from J; junction bases left unmatched: 14. This CDR3 spans 18 amino acids. Germline values: CDR1 KGHSH, CDR2 LQKENI. The CDR3 DNA reads TGTGCCAGCTCACCCCTAGCGGGAGACCCCGCAGGGGGCAATGAGCAGTTCTTC. Residues: CASSPLAGDPAGGNEQFF.